This TCR beta chain was observed in a study of T cell responses to AZD1222 COVID-19 vaccine. Study-level findings and limits: Increases in Spike-specific TCR breadth and depth were seen after two AZD1222 doses. Only 5 or 6 people who got AZD1222 tested seropositive at baseline. Epitopes outside B.1.351 and B.1.1.7 mutated regions reportedly drew nearly half of spike TCRs.

Clones were sequenced by immunoSEQ multiplex PCR, and TCRdb holds only the in-frame ones, with some missing. The top ten clones hold roughly 1% of a sample with hundreds of thousands of clones, about 92% of them seen once. Only one count was recorded for this clone. Its antigen remains unidentified. Germline V gene sequence: CDR1 SEHNR, CDR2 FQNEAQ (reference sequence). This CDR3 has 14 residues. V was pared by 4 bases and J by 7 bases, with 16 bases between. This specimen consisted of peripheral blood, obtained on day 0 of MenACWY control vaccination. The V call is TRBV7-9, the J call TRBJ1-1; possibly TRBD1 for D (5 bases). The source is an adult in good health. In DNA, the CDR3 is TGTGCCAGCAGCTCACCGGGACGGACGGTTGAAGCTTTCTTT. Its protein is CASSSPGRTVEAFF.